Below, one TCR beta chain is given with its context. Researchers ran the PCR with 60 Vbeta and 13 Jbeta primers. TCRdb keeps only in-frame clones here, not all; method: immunoSEQ multiplex PCR. This table has 60,000 to 95,000 clones, 70% to 85% appearing once. Trimming at V came to 0 bases and at J to 4 bases, leaving 1 base not matched to a gene. The CDR3 has 15 amino acids. Germline values: CDR1 SGHTS, CDR2 YDEGEE. This sample is part of a study of cytomegalovirus exposure and HLA in healthy donors. Specimen: PBMCs. The sequence was collected from a man aged 70 or older in good health and CMV-seropositive. The V call is TRBV5-8, the J call TRBJ2-7, with 13 positions matching TRBD2. The CDR3 DNA reads TGTGCCAGCAGCTTGGGGACTAGCGGGAGATACGAGCAGTACTTC. This encodes CASSLGTSGRYEQYF. The full variable domain, with the rest looked up from reference TRBV5-8 and TRBJ2-7, is EAGVTQSPTHLIKTRGQQATLRCSPISGHTSVYWYQQALGLGLQFLLWYDEGEERNRGNFPPRFSGRQFPNYSSELNVNALELEDSALYLCASSLGTSGRYEQYFGPGTRLTVT.